One and the same sample provided the 13 T cell receptor beta chains below, sequenced in a study of T cells in Graves' hyperthyroidism and ophthalmopathy. RNA transcripts yielded amplified TCR beta CDR3 regions. With the HTBI primer set, the TCR CDR3 went through a first round of RT-PCR. TCRdb called the multiplex PCR reads again in MiXCR, with one record for every CDR3 protein. The sample shows some 580,000 distinct CDR3 sequences, 16% of them seen only once. The sample comprised blood. Receptors were obtained from a woman between 40 and 50 years old with Graves' ophthalmopathy.

A few counts support this clonotype. The V and J genes are TRBV20-1 and TRBJ2-3; a weak D match, TRBD2 (6 bases). The germline V gene encodes CDR1 DFQATT and CDR2 SNEGSKA (reference sequence). Trimming took 2 bases from V and 4 from J, leaving 16 bases between them. The CDR3 has 15 amino acids. CDR3 in DNA: TGCAGTGCTAGATCGGGGGAAGAAGGCCCAGATACGCAGTATTTT. Translating gives CSARSGEEGPDTQYF.

J is TRBJ2-7 and V is TRBV3-1, with D possibly TRBD2 on 6 matching bases. CDR3 length equals 15 residues. Germline CDR1 is LGHDT and CDR2 is YNNKEL (reference sequence). Trimming shortened V by 4 bases and J by 11 bases, and 24 bases separated the two germline ends. CDR3 protein: CASSLGFAGPIQKYF. CDR3 in DNA: TGTGCCAGCAGCCTTGGTTTTGCGGGGCCGATCCAGAAGTACTTC.

This chain joins TRBV6-6 and TRBJ2-5; 7 bases match TRBD1. The germline CDR1 and CDR2 sequences are MNHNY and SVGAGI (reference sequence). CDR3 length: 14 residues. The V gene end was trimmed by 2 bases and the J gene end by 5 bases; junction bases not matched to a gene: 5. CDR3 DNA: TGTGCCAGCAGTTACGGGACAGCGCGGGAGACCCAGTACTTC. It specifies CASSYGTARETQYF.

This clonotype turned up a few times. The chain couples TRBV27 to TRBJ2-7, with D unclear. The CDR3 covers 13 residues. Per the germline V gene, CDR1 is MNHEY and CDR2 is SMNVEV (reference sequence). V was trimmed by 0 bases and J by 2 bases, leaving 5 bases between them. The DNA for the CDR3 is TGTGCCAGCAGTTTATCGCATGCCTACGAGCAGTACTTC. Amino acid sequence: CASSLSHAYEQYF.

The chain couples TRBV20-1 to TRBJ2-4; possibly TRBD2 for D (7 bases). Germline CDR1 is DFQATT and CDR2 is SNEGSKA (reference sequence). This CDR3 is 15 amino acids long. V dropped 1 base and J dropped 4 bases, with 14 bases sitting between them. The CDR3, as DNA: TGCAGTGCTAGAGTGGGGGGGGGGCTGAAAAACATTCAGTACTTC. The encoded protein is CSARVGGGLKNIQYF.

Turning to this clonotype: Just one base apart from a much larger clone, this may be a read error. The chain links TRBV28 to TRBJ1-1, with TRBD1 matching 8 bases. There are 14 residues in the CDR3. Per the germline V gene, CDR1 is MDHEN and CDR2 is SYDVKM. The CDR3 loop is CASRTGGRNAEAFF. The CDR3 bases are TGTGCCAGCAGAACAGGGGGGAGGAACGCTGAAGCTTTCTTT.

This clonotype was detected many times. The V and J genes are TRBV30 and TRBJ2-2; D unresolved. V gave up 3 bases and J gave up 0 bases, with 8 bases separating them. The germline CDR1 and CDR2 sequences are GTSNPN and SVGIG (reference sequence). CDR3 length equals 14 residues. The CDR3 reads CAWRDGPNTGELFF. The CDR3 nucleotides are TGTGCCTGGAGGGATGGCCCGAACACCGGGGAGCTGTTTTTT.

This clonotype has at least ten counts. The rearrangement joins TRBV20-1 to TRBJ1-2, with D perhaps TRBD1 (5 bases). This CDR3 comprises 11 residues. Trimming pared 5 bases from V and 8 bases from J, leaving 12 bases between. Germline V lookup: CDR1 DFQATT, CDR2 SNEGSKA (reference sequence). CDR3 region: CSAAGTGGYTF. The CDR3, as DNA: TGCAGTGCTGCCGGGACGGGCGGCTACACCTTC.

The V gene is TRBV7-9, the J gene TRBJ2-6, with 9 positions matching TRBD1. CDR3 length: 17 amino acids. Germline assignment: CDR1 SEHNR and CDR2 FQNEAQ (reference sequence). Trimming removed 5 bases from V and 0 bases from J; junction bases left unmatched: 5. The CDR3 region has the DNA TGTGCCAGCAGCAAAGGACAGGGGAACTCTGGGGCCAACGTCCTGACTTTC. Translated: CASSKGQGNSGANVLTF. The full variable domain, in which reference TRBV7-9 and TRBJ2-6 provide the parts outside the CDR3, is DTGVSQNPRHKITKRGQNVTFRCDPISEHNRLYWYRQTLGQGPEFLTYFQNEAQLEKSRLLSDRFSAERPKGSFSTLEIQRTEQGDSAMYLCASSKGQGNSGANVLTFGAGSRLTVL.

This clonotype appeared a few times. V gene TRBV4-2 combines with J gene TRBJ1-2, with 7 bases matching TRBD1. V was clipped by 4 bases and J by 5 bases; unmatched bases: 10. CDR1 is LGHNA and CDR2 is YNFKEQ in the germline V gene. CDR3 length: 15 residues. CDR3 bases: TGTGCCAGCAGCCCTCCCGGACAGGCGACTTATGGCTACACCTTC. Protein sequence: CASSPPGQATYGYTF.

This clonotype was counted only a few times. At one of its ends the junction is not consistent with the germline gene, which may arise from a read error. CDR3 region: CASGLGLSSYEQYF. The CDR3 coding sequence is TGCGCCAGCGGCTTGGGACTTAGCTCCTACGAGCAGTACTTC. This rearrangement joins TRBV5-1 to TRBJ2-7; perhaps TRBD2 as D (6 bases). This CDR3 has 14 amino acids. CDR1 is SGHRS and CDR2 is YFSETQ in the germline V gene.

This clonotype was picked up one time. Mismatch with germline at one junction end may stem from a read error. V gene TRBV2 combines with J gene TRBJ2-3; D unresolved. The CDR3 spans 14 residues. The germline gives CDR1 SNHLY, CDR2 FYNNEI. The DNA for the CDR3 is TGTGCCAGCAGTGCCCCGGGTAGCACAGATACGCAGTTCTTT. Amino acids: CASSAPGSTDTQFF.

This clonotype appeared many times. The chain recombines TRBV20-1 with TRBJ2-5; D gene unclear. V gave up 5 bases and J gave up 3 bases, with 4 bases separating them. Germline loops: CDR1 DFQATT, CDR2 SNEGSKA (reference sequence). There are 10 residues in the CDR3. In DNA, the CDR3 is TGCAGTGCTGCCGAAGAGACCCAGTACTTC. Translated: CSAAEETQYF.